This is a list of T cell receptor beta chains from one sample in a study of shared clonotypes between healthy human individuals. Using immunoSEQ multiplex PCR, the repertoire was profiled, and TCRdb retains in-frame clones only, with some absent. The sample holds millions of clones, about 95% seen once. The sequenced sample was naive CD8+ T cells sorted from blood. The receptors were gathered from a man between 18 and 29 years old in good health. CDR3s include the opening cysteine and the closing phenylalanine or tryptophan. The order of the fields is J gene, clone size, V gene, D gene, CDR3 protein, CDR3 DNA. A D gene is named only where the DNA matches it firmly. Size is omitted from some rows. Given values are once, few, many or a class for expanded clones.

TRBJ2-7,-,TRBV4-1,-,CASSPLGVSYEQYF,TGCGCCAGCAGCCCGCTAGGGGTAAGCTACGAGCAGTACTTC
TRBJ2-7,-,TRBV7-9,TRBD2,CASPGGGLAFTYEQYF,TGTGCCAGCCCCGGTGGGGGACTAGCATTCACCTACGAGCAGTACTTC
TRBJ2-2,-,TRBV7-2,-,CASSLEMAISDSNTGELFF,TGTGCCAGCAGCTTAGAGATGGCAATAAGTGATTCGAACACCGGGGAGCTGTTTTTT
TRBJ1-3,-,TRBV14,-,CASSQGVRGNTIYF,TGTGCCAGCAGCCAAGGAGTTCGCGGAAACACCATATATTTT
TRBJ1-6,-,TRBV5-4,-,CASSLGNDIWGRSNSPLHF,TGTGCCAGCAGCTTGGGCAACGATATTTGGGGACGCTCCAATTCACCCCTCCACTTT
TRBJ2-2,once,TRBV7-7,-,CASSLSVNTGELFF,TGTGCTAGCAGCTTAAGTGTCAACACCGGGGAGCTGTTTTTT
TRBJ2-2,once,TRBV2,-,CASTWETRELFF,TGTGCCAGCACCTGGGAAACCCGGGAGCTGTTTTTT
TRBJ2-3,-,TRBV27,TRBD2,CASSTPLAGLTDTQYF,TGTGCCAGCAGTACCCCTTTAGCGGGGCTCACAGATACGCAGTATTTT
TRBJ1-3,-,TRBV5-1,-,CASSLWSGAGNTIYF,TGCGCCAGCAGCTTGTGGTCAGGGGCTGGAAACACCATATATTTT
TRBJ2-1,-,TRBV6-5,-,CASTTGDLTYNEQFF,TGTGCCAGCACTACGGGAGATCTCACCTACAATGAGCAGTTCTTC
TRBJ2-1,-,TRBV7-9,TRBD2,CASSLRAGVRNEQFF,TGTGCCAGCAGCTTACGAGCGGGAGTTCGCAATGAGCAGTTCTTC
TRBJ1-6,-,TRBV27,TRBD1,CASTVTGGNSPLHF,TGTGCCAGCACCGTAACAGGGGGGAATTCACCCCTCCACTTT
TRBJ2-7,-,TRBV27,-,CASSSQVPYEQYF,TGTGCCAGCAGTTCCCAAGTCCCCTACGAGCAGTACTTC
TRBJ2-1,-,TRBV7-3,-,CASSLGVDINNEQFF,TGTGCCAGCAGCTTGGGGGTGGATATTAACAATGAGCAGTTCTTC
TRBJ1-1,-,TRBV27,-,CASSLRGANTEAFF,TGTGCCAGCAGTTTGAGGGGGGCCAACACTGAAGCTTTCTTT
TRBJ2-5,-,TRBV14,-,CASNNFGPYGTQYF,TGTGCCAGCAACAATTTTGGGCCCTATGGGACCCAGTACTTC
TRBJ2-1,once,TRBV29-1,TRBD1,CSVYRGNEQFF,TGCAGCGTCTACAGGGGAAATGAGCAGTTCTTC
TRBJ2-7,once,TRBV13,-,CASSLGGRALEEQYF,TGTGCCAGCAGCTTAGGTGGGAGAGCACTTGAGGAGCAGTACTTC
TRBJ1-5,-,TRBV29-1,TRBD1,CNRGDRVVSLGKNQPQHF,TGCAACCGTGGGGACAGGGTTGTTAGTTTAGGAAAAAATCAGCCCCAGCATTTT
TRBJ1-2,-,TRBV6-5,TRBD1,CASSYVQGGNYGYTF,TGTGCCAGCAGTTACGTCCAGGGGGGTAACTATGGCTACACCTTC
TRBJ2-7,-,TRBV10-2,TRBD2,CASSAASGIEEQYF,TGCGCCAGCAGTGCGGCTAGCGGGATTGAAGAGCAGTACTTC
TRBJ2-7,-,TRBV5-1,TRBD1,CASSRDRVAEQYF,TGCGCCAGCAGCCGGGACAGGGTTGCCGAGCAGTACTTC
TRBJ1-2,once,TRBV18,TRBD1,CASSTGQSYGYTF,TGTGCCAGCTCAACGGGACAGAGTTATGGCTACACCTTC
TRBJ2-2,-,TRBV13,-,CASTHGTGELFF,TGTGCCAGCACCCACGGAACCGGGGAGCTGTTTTTT
TRBJ2-7,-,TRBV5-1,TRBD2,CASRPGLAGTYEQYF,TGCGCCAGCCGACCCGGACTAGCGGGGACCTACGAGCAGTACTTC
TRBJ2-5,-,TRBV11-2,-,CASSLTEETQYF,TGTGCCAGCAGCTTAACAGAAGAGACCCAGTACTTC
TRBJ2-6,-,TRBV11-2,-,CASRPPGSGANVLTF,TGTGCCAGCAGACCCCCCGGCTCTGGGGCCAACGTCCTGACTTTC
TRBJ2-4,-,TRBV19,TRBD1,CASSITGVGKNIQYF,TGTGCCAGTAGCATCACAGGGGTTGGCAAAAACATTCAGTACTTC
TRBJ2-3,-,TRBV7-2,TRBD2,CASSRLAGGIDTQYF,TGTGCCAGCAGCCGCTTAGCGGGGGGGATAGATACGCAGTATTTT
TRBJ2-1,-,TRBV10-2,-,CASSESDEQFF,TGCGCCAGCAGTGAGAGCGATGAGCAGTTCTTC
TRBJ1-2,-,TRBV13,-,CASSLLTPRGNYGYTF,TGTGCCAGCAGCTTACTAACCCCAAGGGGCAACTATGGCTACACCTTC
TRBJ2-7,-,TRBV27,-,CASRGQGPRTSSYEQYF,TGTGCCAGCCGGGGCCAGGGACCTAGGACGAGCTCCTACGAGCAGTACTTC
TRBJ2-7,-,TRBV11-2,-,CASSPNPNWDVQYF,TGTGCCAGCAGCCCTAACCCCAACTGGGACGTGCAGTACTTC
TRBJ2-5,-,TRBV9,TRBD2,CASSVSSGGSQETQYF,TGTGCCAGCAGCGTAAGCAGCGGGGGGTCCCAAGAGACCCAGTACTTC
TRBJ2-2,-,TRBV19,TRBD2,CATTYTSGDYTGELFF,TGTGCCACTACCTATACTAGCGGGGACTACACCGGGGAGCTGTTTTTT
TRBJ2-1,-,TRBV7-2,TRBD1,CASSLFGTGGPDEQFF,TGTGCCAGCAGCTTATTTGGGACAGGGGGCCCGGATGAGCAGTTCTTC
TRBJ2-7,-,TRBV7-9,-,CASSVGSSYEQYF,TGTGCCAGCAGCGTGGGGTCATCCTACGAGCAGTACTTC
TRBJ2-7,once,TRBV5-1,TRBD2,CASSPPTSGGTYEQYF,TGCGCCAGCAGCCCGCCGACTAGCGGGGGGACCTACGAGCAGTACTTC
TRBJ2-1,-,TRBV5-8,-,CASSLVGDNEQFF,TGTGCCAGCAGCTTGGTAGGGGACAATGAGCAGTTCTTC
TRBJ1-5,-,TRBV6-5,-,CASRLQGLSNQPQHF,TGTGCCAGCAGATTACAGGGACTAAGCAATCAGCCCCAGCATTTT
TRBJ1-5,-,TRBV27,TRBD1,CASSPTGGPNQPQHF,TGTGCCAGCAGTCCCACAGGGGGCCCCAATCAGCCCCAGCATTTT